The 25 T cell receptor beta chains in this list originate from one sample, sequenced in a study of T cells in Graves' hyperthyroidism and ophthalmopathy. Amplified TCR beta CDR3 regions derived from RNA transcripts. The TCR CDR3 was amplified in a first-round RT-PCR using the HTBI primer set. TCRdb redid the calling of the multiplex PCR reads with MiXCR, one entry per CDR3 protein. This sample yields approximately 610,000 distinct CDR3 sequences, of which 14% to 15% are seen a single time; around 4.5% belongs to the top ten. Material: blood. The receptors here all came from a woman aged 35 to 49 with Graves' ophthalmopathy.

As concerns this clonotype: This clone may be a read error of a much larger clone one base away. This chain links TRBV20-1 with TRBJ1-2; a possible D gene is TRBD1 (5 bases). Germline V gene data show CDR1 as DFQATT and CDR2 as SNEGSKA (reference sequence). CDR3 length: 15 amino acids. The CDR3 region has the DNA TGCAGTGCTAGAGACTATTATGAGGGGCCGAAGAGCTACGCCTTC. Amino acids: CSARDYYEGPKSYAF.

The genes are TRBV11-2 and TRBJ2-7; 7 bases line up with TRBD2. The germline gives CDR1 SGHAT, CDR2 FQNNGV. This CDR3 has 17 amino acids. Trimming at V came to 0 bases and at J to 4 bases, leaving 12 bases not matched to a gene. CDR3 sequence (DNA): TGTGCCAGCAGCTTAGATAGAGCGGGGCAAATCCCGTACGAGCAGTACTTC. It translates to CASSLDRAGQIPYEQYF.

The chain links TRBV5-6 to TRBJ2-2; no clear D gene. V lost 2 bases and J lost 4, with 9 bases in between. The germline gives CDR1 SGHDT, CDR2 YYEEEE. The CDR3 totals 14 residues. The CDR3 DNA follows: TGTGCCAGCAGCTTCGGGCCTGCCACCGGGGAGCTGTTTTTT. It yields the protein CASSFGPATGELFF. The entire variable domain, with the rest obtained from reference TRBV5-6 and TRBJ2-2, is as follows: DAGVTQSPTHLIKTRGQQVTLRCSPKSGHDTVSWYQQALGQGPQFIFQYYEEEERQRGNFPDRFSGHQFPNYSSELNVNALLLGDSALYLCASSFGPATGELFFGEGSRLTVL.

This clonotype was seen more than once but under ten times. The chain uses TRBV13 and TRBJ2-2; tentative D call: TRBD2 (6 bases). Trimming removed 3 bases from V and 6 bases from J, with 8 bases in between. CDR3 length: 13 amino acids. Germline V gene data show CDR1 as PRHDT and CDR2 as FYEKMQ (reference sequence). The CDR3 DNA reads as TGTGCCAGCAGCTTGGGACTTCCCGGGGAGCTGTTTTTT. Amino acids: CASSLGLPGELFF.

This clonotype was counted many times. This chain joins TRBV10-3 and TRBJ2-7, with unresolved D. The V end was cut by 0 bases, the J end by 3 bases, with 15 bases between. Germline loops: CDR1 ENHRY, CDR2 SYGVKD. The CDR3 is 16 residues long. The CDR3 DNA is TGTGCCATCAGTGAGTCTTCCGGATCAGTTATCTACGAGCAGTACTTC. Amino acid sequence: CAISESSGSVIYEQYF.

This clonotype was seen more than once but under ten times. The V call is TRBV20-1, the J call TRBJ2-5, with 14 bases aligning to TRBD2. Germline V gene data show CDR1 as DFQATT and CDR2 as SNEGSKA (reference sequence). This CDR3 is built from 19 residues. V trimming: 5 bases; J trimming: 7 bases; junction bases outside the gene matches: 21. CDR3 sequence (DNA): TGCAGTGCTGGACGCCGGACTAGCGGGAGGACTTCGCAATCCGGGACCCAGTACTTC. This sequence encodes CSAGRRTSGRTSQSGTQYF.

This clonotype came up many times. This chain connects TRBV12-3 or TRBV12-4 to TRBJ1-1, with 8 bases identical to TRBD1. The CDR3 spans 13 residues. Trimming at V came to 5 bases and at J to 6 bases, leaving 5 bases not matched to a gene. The CDR3 bases are TGTGCCAGCAGTCCCAGACAGGGGTCTGAAGCTTTCTTT. Its protein product is CASSPRQGSEAFF.

This clonotype has a count of ten or more. The V and J genes are TRBV28 and TRBJ2-4; D might be TRBD1 (6 bases). The CDR3 spans 14 residues. Per the germline V gene, CDR1 is MDHEN and CDR2 is SYDVKM. Trimming pared 10 bases from V and 5 bases from J, leaving 18 bases between. The CDR3 sequence is CATFGTTGENIQYF. The CDR3 coding sequence is TGTGCCACCTTCGGGACAACCGGGGAAAACATTCAGTACTTC.

This clonotype was seen ten or more times. The genes are TRBV20-1 and TRBJ2-7; perhaps TRBD1 as D (5 bases). This CDR3 is built from 14 residues. Per germline, CDR1 DFQATT and CDR2 SNEGSKA (reference sequence). Trimming removed 3 bases at V and 3 bases at J, with 15 bases between. CDR3 in DNA: TGCAGTGCTAGGCCGACAGTTAGCCACTACGAGCAGTACTTC. Translating gives CSARPTVSHYEQYF.

This clonotype was counted ten times or more. The chain has TRBV12-5 and TRBJ1-2; TRBD1 is a possible D gene (6 bases). The CDR3 has 14 amino acids. The V gene lost 1 base and the J gene lost 7 bases, with 13 bases spanning the gap. Germline assignment: CDR1 LGHNT and CDR2 FRNRAP. CDR3 residues: CASGLGSRGSGYTF. CDR3 coding DNA: TGTGCTAGTGGTTTGGGGTCCAGGGGCTCTGGCTACACCTTC.

This clonotype occurred many times. This chain uses TRBV12-3 or TRBV12-4 with TRBJ2-7, with D uncertain. CDR3 length: 15 residues. V shed 8 bases and J shed 0 bases, with 17 bases lying between them. The CDR3 nucleotides are TGTGCCAGCGTGAAGGACCACCAGAACTCCTACGAGCAGTACTTC. As protein: CASVKDHQNSYEQYF.

Regarding this clonotype: A single base separates this from a much larger clone, so it may be a read error. This rearrangement joins TRBV29-1 to TRBJ1-2; D not certain. V dropped 3 bases and J dropped 4 bases, with 6 bases sitting between them. This CDR3 is built from 11 residues. Germline CDR1 SQVTM, CDR2 ANQGSEA. CDR3 DNA sequence: TGCAGCGTTGATATTGGCTATGGCTACACCTTC. It codes for CSVDIGYGYTF.

This clonotype was seen many times. This sequence joins TRBV7-2 and TRBJ1-1, with TRBD1 as a possible D gene (5 bases). The CDR3 consists of 13 residues. V was clipped by 5 bases and J by 0 bases, with 7 bases between them. The germline V gene encodes CDR1 SGHTA and CDR2 FQGNSA. CDR3 nucleotides: TGTGCCAGCAGCCAAGGGGTGAACACTGAAGCTTTCTTT. It encodes CASSQGVNTEAFF.

This chain links TRBV19 with TRBJ1-5; D might be TRBD1 (5 bases). This CDR3 contains 15 residues. From germline, CDR1 is LNHDA and CDR2 SQIVND (reference sequence). V was trimmed by 3 bases and J by 2 bases, leaving 11 bases between them. In DNA, the CDR3 is TGTGCCAGTAGTATTATCTTGGGGGGCAATCAGCCCCAGCATTTT. This codes for CASSIILGGNQPQHF.

This clonotype was recorded many times. This chain joins TRBV20-1 and TRBJ1-3; a possible D gene is TRBD1 (5 bases). Germline values: CDR1 DFQATT, CDR2 SNEGSKA (reference sequence). Between the trimmed V and J ends, which lost 3 bases and 6 bases, there was a span of 15 bases. The CDR3 spans 14 residues. This CDR3 reads CSASWTQAVNTIYF. CDR3 DNA: TGCAGTGCTAGTTGGACACAGGCCGTAAACACCATATATTTT.

This clonotype was observed many times. The chain carries TRBV6-1 and TRBJ1-2, with D uncertain. CDR1 and CDR2 from the germline V gene are MNHNS and SASEGT. The V end was cut by 2 bases, the J end by 5 bases, with 9 bases between. CDR3 length equals 13 residues. CDR3 amino acids: CASSELGAYGYTF. CDR3 coding DNA: TGTGCCAGCAGTGAATTGGGCGCTTATGGCTACACCTTC.

The table lists this clonotype with many counts. The chain uses TRBV2 and TRBJ2-7; unclear D gene. CDR1 and CDR2 (germline): SNHLY, FYNNEI. The V end was cut by 4 bases, the J end by 6 bases, with 13 bases between. The CDR3 consists of 13 residues. Here the CDR3 reads CASSVRLRVEQYF. The CDR3 nucleotides are TGTGCCAGCAGTGTGCGTCTCCGGGTCGAGCAGTACTTC. The variable domain in full, with the rest retrieved from reference TRBV2 and TRBJ2-7, is EPEVTQTPSHQVTQMGQEVILRCVPISNHLYFYWYRQILGQKVEFLVSFYNNEISEKSEIFDDQFSVERPDGSNFTLKIRSTKLEDSAMYFCASSVRLRVEQYFGPGTRLTVT.

The rearrangement links TRBV20-1 to TRBJ2-7, with D perhaps being TRBD1 or TRBD2 (5 bases each). This CDR3 has 13 amino acids. The V end lost 0 bases, the J end lost 5 bases, and 11 bases lay between the germline ends. CDR1 DFQATT and CDR2 SNEGSKA come from the germline V gene (reference sequence). CDR3 loop: CSARDTWDHEQYF. The CDR3 DNA reads TGCAGTGCTAGAGATACCTGGGACCACGAGCAGTACTTC.

This clonotype occurred a few times. V and J are TRBV6-2 or TRBV6-3 and TRBJ2-5; D gene unclear. The CDR3 extends over 13 amino acids. Between the trimmed V and J ends, which lost 3 bases and 1 base, there was a span of 6 bases. From germline, CDR1 is MNHEY and CDR2 SVGEGT. The CDR3 nucleotides are TGTGCCAGCAGTTATGGAATCCAAGAGACCCAGTACTTC. It translates to CASSYGIQETQYF.

This clonotype has at least ten counts. The chain joins TRBV7-8 to TRBJ2-7; 11 positions match TRBD1. Germline CDR1 SGHVS, CDR2 FQNEAQ. V trimming: 6 bases; J trimming: 6 bases; junction bases outside the gene matches: 10. The CDR3 spans 15 residues. In DNA, the CDR3 is TGTGCCAGCAGTCCAAGACCCGGGACAGGGGGCGAGCAGTACTTC. Translated: CASSPRPGTGGEQYF.

Ten or more counts support this clonotype. V usage is TRBV29-1 and J usage is TRBJ1-3; D gene ambiguous. The CDR3 consists of 14 residues. V was cut by 3 bases and J by 0 bases, with 9 bases left in between. Germline CDR1 SQVTM, CDR2 ANQGSEA. The CDR3 DNA follows: TGCAGCGTTGATCTACTGGGCTCTGGAAACACCATATATTTT. Amino acids: CSVDLLGSGNTIYF.

A few counts support this clonotype. This chain joins TRBV20-1 and TRBJ2-7, with D possibly matching TRBD2 (6 bases). The CDR3 totals 13 residues. V lost 3 bases, J lost 1 base, and 10 bases lay in between. CDR1 DFQATT and CDR2 SNEGSKA come from the germline V gene (reference sequence). The CDR3 region is CSASGTASYEQYF. In DNA form, the CDR3 reads TGCAGTGCTAGCGGGACTGCATCCTACGAGCAGTACTTC.

Many counts were recorded for this clonotype. The chain recombines TRBV28 with TRBJ1-5; 7 nucleotides match TRBD1. Germline V CDR1 and CDR2: MDHEN, SYDVKM. The CDR3 consists of 11 residues. The J segment lost 6 bases and the V segment lost 8 bases, leaving 1 base of the junction unmatched. As DNA, the CDR3 is TGTGCCAGCGGGACAGTTCAGCCCCAGCATTTT. Translation: CASGTVQPQHF.

This clonotype has ten or more counts. Written as DNA, the CDR3 is TGTGCCTGGAGTGTACAGGCTGGCACTGAAGCTTTCTTT. Protein product: CAWSVQAGTEAFF. The chain couples TRBV30 to TRBJ1-1; maybe TRBD1 (5 bases). V gave up 0 bases and J gave up 4 bases, with 9 bases separating them. Per germline, CDR1 GTSNPN and CDR2 SVGIG (reference sequence). This CDR3 is built from 13 residues. The variable domain in full, with the rest retrieved from reference TRBV30 and TRBJ1-1, is SQTIHQWPATLVQPVGSPLSLECTVEGTSNPNLYWYRQAAGRGLQLLFYSVGIGQISSEVPQNLSASRPQDRQFILSSKKLLLSDSGFYLCAWSVQAGTEAFFGQGTRLTVV.

This clonotype showed up many times. The chain is built from TRBV5-1 and TRBJ2-7; 13 bases are shared with TRBD2. The germline CDR1 and CDR2 sequences are SGHRS and YFSETQ. Trimming took 4 bases from V and 5 from J; bases not matched to a gene: 9. The length of the CDR3 is 16 residues. CDR3 nucleotide sequence: TGCGCCAGCAGCGGGTCGGGACTAGCGGGACAAGACGAGCAGTACTTC. It codes for CASSGSGLAGQDEQYF.